This is a list of T cell receptor beta chains from one sample in a study of low-dose radiotherapy and immunotherapy resistance in tumors. TCRdb passed the reads through MiXCR, listing each CDR3 protein once. The table lists fewer than 95,000 distinct CDR3 sequences, 8% to 10% of them singletons. The source material was PBMCs, sampled before treatment. These receptors all come from a male donor with prostate cancer. The conserved cysteine and the conserved F or W are not part of the CDR3 here.

TRBJ2-7,TRBV7-2,ASLPKIGTPFGEQY
TRBJ2-3,TRBV28,ASSLVAGSTDTQY
TRBJ2-1,TRBV28,ASSATGTSGPSSYNEQF
TRBJ1-1,TRBV27,ASSLSGFTEAF
TRBJ1-5,TRBV28,ASSSTGAGNQPQH
TRBJ1-4,TRBV30,AWSVRSGVNEKLF
TRBJ2-1,TRBV30,AWTPDLFSYNEQF
TRBJ1-1,TRBV12-3/TRBV12-4,ASSFPPPGEAF
TRBJ2-1,TRBV2,ASSMRAGLINNEQF
TRBJ2-7,TRBV29-1,SVGPFTGEQY
TRBJ2-1,TRBV5-1,ASSPLAAPRWQF
TRBJ1-6,TRBV7-2,ASSLDMNSPLH
TRBJ2-5,TRBV28,ASSLKRETQY
TRBJ2-2,TRBV27,ASSSLRSRNTGELF
TRBJ2-6,TRBV7-9,ASSSTLSGANVLT
TRBJ1-1,TRBV6-1,ASSTGRAAIMNTEAF
TRBJ1-5,TRBV12-3/TRBV12-4,ASRTGVLNQPQH
TRBJ1-1,TRBV20-1,SARGPQGINTEAF
TRBJ2-5,TRBV27,ASGRTGGLETQY
TRBJ2-2,TRBV20-1,SARLAGEGGELF